The rows below give T cell receptor beta chains drawn from one sample of a study of human T cells and chemical hapten exposure. TCRdb passed the RACE reads through MiXCR, listing each CDR3 protein once. The top ten clones hold 1.5% to 2% of a sample with roughly 52,000 distinct CDR3 sequences, 9.9% of them seen once. The input for sequencing was whole blood, taken in connection with sensitization to the hapten diphenylcyclopropenone (DPC). All receptors come from a woman between 50 and 59 years old with alopecia areata. Some clones in this sample may be carry-over from other donors' samples. The CDR3 runs from the conserved cysteine through the conserved F or W. Fields, in order: J gene, V gene, CDR3 protein.

>TRBJ1-1|TRBV6-5
CASSYSFAGNTEAFF
>TRBJ2-7|TRBV5-5
CASSFLDTDSYEQYF
>TRBJ1-2|TRBV6-6
CASSSRGPDYGYTF
>TRBJ1-6|TRBV6-1
CATLNRRRVIGPSPLHF
>TRBJ2-7|TRBV28
CASSPGYSGGAYEQYF
>TRBJ2-2|TRBV5-1
CASSSWSANTGELFF
>TRBJ2-5|TRBV5-1
CASSLSGDSGTQYF
>TRBJ2-7|TRBV6-2/TRBV6-3
CASSYSRGNEQYF
>TRBJ2-1|TRBV11-3
CASSFSWSSYNEQFF
>TRBJ2-2|TRBV7-9
CASSRDYPNTGELFF
>TRBJ1-2|TRBV6-1
CATDSRALTYGYTF
>TRBJ1-2|TRBV28
CASSSETGGVYTF
>TRBJ2-3|TRBV9
CASSQGATDTQYF
>TRBJ2-2|TRBV5-1
CASSSADTGELFF
>TRBJ2-1|TRBV3-1
CASSRGGYNEQFF
>TRBJ2-5|TRBV5-1
CASSWGPQGETQYF
>TRBJ1-1|TRBV12-3/TRBV12-4
CASSFAGNTEAFF
>TRBJ2-7|TRBV28
CASSLRRIYYEQYF
>TRBJ2-2|TRBV7-9
CASRTVRQGSNTGELFF
>TRBJ1-5|TRBV7-2
CASSSQMYSNQPQHF
>TRBJ2-3|TRBV6-6
CASSFSLGQGRSYGGYF
>TRBJ1-1|TRBV20-1
CSAGRAGTRGTEAFF
>TRBJ1-4|TRBV7-6
CASSLEVQGETNEKLFF
>TRBJ1-1|TRBV10-2
CASRTGGDTEAFF
>TRBJ2-7|TRBV15
CATSRDLSREQYF
>TRBJ2-1|TRBV11-3
CASSPGLSGPSYNEQFF
>TRBJ1-6|TRBV20-1
CSARGGQENSPLHF
>TRBJ2-5|TRBV29-1
CSAETNQETQYF
>TRBJ1-1|TRBV20-1
CSATRQADTEAFF
>TRBJ1-5|TRBV6-4
CASSDSYSNQPQHF
>TRBJ2-3|TRBV20-1
CSARLGRARDTQYF
>TRBJ2-3|TRBV18
CASSSSITDTQYF
>TRBJ2-1|TRBV20-1
CSASKNRPPNEQFF
>TRBJ1-2|TRBV7-9
CASSRKDSYGYTF
>TRBJ2-7|TRBV7-6
CASSFGTGPYEQYF